The 13 T cell receptor beta chains reported below all come from one sample, sequenced in a study of cytomegalovirus exposure and HLA in healthy donors. A multiplex PCR was run with 60 Vbeta primers and 13 Jbeta primers. Produced via immunoSEQ multiplex PCR; TCRdb's table is partial and in-frame only. The data show roughly 150,000 clones, roughly three quarters seen once. Sequencing was done on a sample of PBMCs. These receptor sequences come from a male donor in good health and CMV-seronegative.

V gene TRBV19 combines with J gene TRBJ2-2; TRBD1 is a possible D gene (7 bases). The CDR3 length is 16 residues. Trimming took 2 bases from V and 0 from J, leaving 10 bases between them. CDR1 and CDR2 (germline): LNHDA, SQIVND (reference sequence). CDR3 bases: TGTGCCAGTAGTATACGGGGGACAGCGAACACCGGGGAGCTGTTTTTT. Protein product: CASSIRGTANTGELFF.

The V and J genes are TRBV28 and TRBJ2-5, with TRBD1 identical over 11 bases. There are 16 residues in the CDR3. Looked up from germline, CDR1 is MDHEN and CDR2 is SYDVKM. After removal of 6 bases from V and 13 bases from J, the junction contained 19 bases not matched to a gene. CDR3 loop: CASSESGTGGEANGYF. In DNA form, the CDR3 reads TGTGCCAGCAGCGAGTCTGGGACAGGGGGAGAGGCAAACGGGTACTTC.

This chain connects TRBV28 to TRBJ2-2, with 7 bases aligning to TRBD1. V shed 8 bases, J shed 0 bases, and the junction held 6 bases outside the gene matches. Germline V gives CDR1 MDHEN, CDR2 SYDVKM. CDR3 length equals 15 residues. CDR3 loop: CASGPGTANTGELFF. The CDR3 DNA reads TGTGCCAGCGGGCCCGGGACAGCGAACACCGGGGAGCTGTTTTTT.

V gene TRBV5-1 combines with J gene TRBJ1-2; 8 bases are a match to TRBD1. The germline V gene encodes CDR1 SGHRS and CDR2 YFSETQ. The CDR3 loop spans 15 amino acids. V dropped 2 bases and J dropped 3; count of bases not matched to a gene: 6. Written as DNA, the CDR3 is TGCGCCAGCAGCTTAACCCCGACAGGGGACTATGGCTACACCTTC. Encoded protein: CASSLTPTGDYGYTF.

The chain couples TRBV13 to TRBJ2-7; TRBD1 matches 7 bases. Losses at the gene ends were 5 bases for V and 3 bases for J; bases not matched to a gene: 4. The CDR3 consists of 13 residues. Germline-derived CDR1 and CDR2 are PRHDT and FYEKMQ (reference sequence). CDR3 coding DNA: TGTGCCAGCAGCAATGACAGGGTCTACGAGCAGTACTTC. This codes for CASSNDRVYEQYF. The variable domain in full, completed from reference TRBV13 and TRBJ2-7, reads AAGVIQSPRHLIKEKRETATLKCYPIPRHDTVYWYQQGPGQDPQFLISFYEKMQSDKGSIPDRFSAQQFSDYHSELNMSSLELGDSALYFCASSNDRVYEQYFGPGTRLTVT.

The rearrangement joins TRBV27 to TRBJ2-5; 7 positions agree with TRBD1. The V segment lost 8 bases and the J segment 2 bases; nucleotides outside the gene matches: 14. This CDR3 comprises 16 residues. Per the germline V gene, CDR1 is MNHEY and CDR2 is SMNVEV (reference sequence). The CDR3 here is CASRETLRGSQETQYF. The DNA of the CDR3 is TGTGCCAGCCGAGAGACCCTCAGGGGGAGTCAAGAGACCCAGTACTTC.

The gene calls are TRBV28 and TRBJ2-1; 7 bases line up with TRBD2. Germline CDR1 is MDHEN and CDR2 is SYDVKM. The CDR3 is made up of 17 amino acids. Trimming at V came to 3 bases and at J to 2 bases, leaving 10 bases not matched to a gene. CDR3 bases: TGTGCCAGCAGTTTGAATACTTTGGCGGGAGCCTACAATGAGCAGTTCTTC. Residues: CASSLNTLAGAYNEQFF.

This chain uses TRBV7-2 with TRBJ2-7; D ambiguous. This CDR3 spans 11 amino acids. V lost 1 base to trimming and J lost 4 bases, with 2 bases between them. From germline, CDR1 is SGHTA and CDR2 FQGNSA. Written as DNA, the CDR3 is TGTGCCAGCAGCTTAGTATACGAGCAGTACTTC. It translates to CASSLVYEQYF.

The chain is built from TRBV7-2 and TRBJ2-7, with D tentatively TRBD2 (7 bases). Germline V gene data show CDR1 as SGHTA and CDR2 as FQGNSA. The CDR3 consists of 18 residues. V dropped 1 base and J dropped 4 bases, with 23 bases sitting between them. The CDR3 DNA follows: TGTGCCAGCAGCTTAGGAGGGGGAGGGCCCGTGGGGAGGTACGAGCAGTACTTC. It yields the protein CASSLGGGGPVGRYEQYF.

The chain combines TRBV15 with TRBJ1-5, with D perhaps matching TRBD1 (6 bases). This CDR3 contains 13 residues. Germline V gene data show CDR1 as LNHNV and CDR2 as YYDKDF (reference sequence). Trimming shortened V by 6 bases and J by 1 base, and 7 bases separated the two germline ends. Here the CDR3 DNA reads TGTGCCACCAGTACAGGGAGCAATCAGCCCCAGCATTTT. Translation gives CATSTGSNQPQHF.

The table lists this clone with a few counts. In DNA form, the CDR3 reads TGTGCCAGCATTCCGGACAGGGGGTCGGTCGACGAGCAGTACTTC. This encodes CASIPDRGSVDEQYF. The J gene is TRBJ2-7, the V gene TRBV6-1, with 10 nucleotides matching TRBD1. V dropped 7 bases and J dropped 5; count of bases not matched to a gene: 11. Germline V gene lookup returns CDR1 MNHNS and CDR2 SASEGT. This CDR3 is built from 15 residues.

V and J are TRBV6-6 and TRBJ2-7, with 9 bases lining up with TRBD1. CDR3 length: 16 amino acids. Germline V gives CDR1 MNHNY, CDR2 SVGAGI (reference sequence). The V and J ends lost 0 bases and 2 bases, in that order; junction bases with no gene match: 5. CDR3 sequence (DNA): TGTGCCAGCAGTTACTCCGGGACAGGGTCCACCTACGAGCAGTACTTC. Amino acids: CASSYSGTGSTYEQYF.

This clone was found a few times. The chain has TRBV5-4 and TRBJ2-2; D unresolved. V dropped 1 base and J dropped 5 bases, with 6 bases sitting between them. Germline V lookup: CDR1 SGHNT, CDR2 YYREEE (reference sequence). This CDR3 has 13 amino acids. DNA for the CDR3: TGTGCCAGCAGCTTGTTCAATACCGGGGAGCTGTTTTTT. Protein product: CASSLFNTGELFF. The full variable domain, with the rest looked up from reference TRBV5-4 and TRBJ2-2, is ETGVTQSPTHLIKTRGQQVTLRCSSQSGHNTVSWYQQALGQGPQFIFQYYREEENGRGNFPPRFSGLQFPNYSSELNVNALELDDSALYLCASSLFNTGELFFGEGSRLTVL.